These 3 T cell receptor beta chains originate from one sample sequenced in a study of control samples from healthy donors and cancer patients. Profiled with immunoSEQ multiplex PCR; TCRdb holds only in-frame clones, not every one. The table lists over 50,000 clones, roughly 87% of them singletons. Source material: blood. The source of these receptors is a man aged 50 to 59 in good health.

The chain uses TRBV18 and TRBJ1-1; TRBD1 aligns across 9 bases. The CDR3 is 13 amino acids. Germline lookup yields CDR1 KGHSH and CDR2 LQKENI. J was trimmed by 5 bases and V by 8 bases; bases with no gene match: 6. The CDR3 DNA is TGTGCCAGCACCCGACAGGGGGGAACTGAAGCTTTCTTT. Its protein is CASTRQGGTEAFF. The entire variable domain, with the rest obtained from reference TRBV18 and TRBJ1-1, is as follows: NAGVMQNPRHLVRRRGQEARLRCSPMKGHSHVYWYRQLPEEGLKFMVYLQKENIIDESGMPKERFSAEFPKEGPSILRIQQVVRGDSAAYFCASTRQGGTEAFFGQGTRLTVV.

This sequence joins TRBV19 and TRBJ1-6; no clear D gene. CDR1 is LNHDA, CDR2 SQIVND, per germline (reference sequence). Deletions cut 7 bases from V and 5 bases from J, with 12 bases between. The CDR3 spans 14 residues. CDR3 amino acids: CASTPRRDNSPLHF. CDR3 nucleotide sequence: TGTGCCAGTACCCCGCGGAGGGATAATTCACCCCTCCACTTT. The complete variable domain, with remaining parts taken from reference TRBV19 and TRBJ1-6, reads DGGITQSPKYLFRKEGQNVTLSCEQNLNHDAMYWYRQDPGQGLRLIYYSQIVNDFQKGDIAEGYSVSREKKESFPLTVTSAQKNPTAFYLCASTPRRDNSPLHFGNGTRLTVT.

This clone was counted a single time. The chain couples TRBV5-6 to TRBJ2-2; no clear D. V shed 0 bases and J shed 5 bases, with 8 bases lying between them. CDR3 length: 14 amino acids. Germline values: CDR1 SGHDT, CDR2 YYEEEE. DNA for the CDR3: TGTGCCAGCAGCTTGGCGTGGGCAACCGGGGAGCTGTTTTTT. This codes for CASSLAWATGELFF.